The 11 T cell receptor beta chains below were found in one sample sequenced in a study of OX40 agonist ivuxolimab in advanced cancers. Data came from immunoSEQ multiplex PCR; TCRdb stores just in-frame clones and leaves some out. The data contain over 15,000 clones, 90% of them singletons. This specimen was CD4+ or CD8+ T cells sorted from blood, taken in a trial of the OX40 agonist ivuxolimab. These receptors were obtained from an adult with an advanced solid tumor such as melanoma, head and neck, liver or kidney cancer.

This chain uses TRBV19 with TRBJ1-1; unclear D gene. Germline V lookup: CDR1 LNHDA, CDR2 SQIVND (reference sequence). V was trimmed by 7 bases and J by 3 bases, leaving 15 bases between them. The CDR3 sequence is 14 residues long. In DNA form, the CDR3 reads TGTGCCAGTACCCCACAGCTTGGGTACACTGAAGCTTTCTTT. This sequence encodes CASTPQLGYTEAFF. The whole variable domain, filled in from reference TRBV19 and TRBJ1-1, reads DGGITQSPKYLFRKEGQNVTLSCEQNLNHDAMYWYRQDPGQGLRLIYYSQIVNDFQKGDIAEGYSVSREKKESFPLTVTSAQKNPTAFYLCASTPQLGYTEAFFGQGTRLTVV.

J is TRBJ2-7 and V is TRBV9, with 10 bases matching TRBD2. CDR1 is SGDLS and CDR2 is YYNGEE in the germline V gene. This CDR3 spans 15 amino acids. Unmatched junction bases numbered 5, after V lost 3 bases and J lost 2 bases. The chain's CDR3 is CASSALAGGAYEQYF. CDR3 sequence (DNA): TGTGCCAGCAGCGCCTTAGCGGGAGGCGCCTACGAGCAGTACTTC.

The V and J genes are TRBV30 and TRBJ2-7; D call uncertain. Deletions cut 5 bases from V and 3 bases from J, with 8 bases between. Germline V gives CDR1 GTSNPN, CDR2 SVGIG (reference sequence). This CDR3 contains 11 residues. The CDR3 DNA reads TGTGCCTGGGGATATTACTACGAGCAGTACTTC. As protein: CAWGYYYEQYF.

This clone has only one observation. The chain links TRBV11-2 to TRBJ1-5; tentative D call: TRBD1 (6 bases). The germline V gene encodes CDR1 SGHAT and CDR2 FQNNGV. CDR3 length: 16 residues. V was pared by 2 bases and J by 1 base, with 12 bases between. The CDR3 loop is CASSLSGAGSNQPQHF. DNA of the CDR3: TGTGCCAGCAGCTTATCAGGGGCCGGGAGCAATCAGCCCCAGCATTTT.

This chain joins TRBV18 and TRBJ2-1, with 8 bases aligning to TRBD2. The CDR3 has 13 residues. CDR1 is KGHSH and CDR2 is LQKENI in the germline V gene. V lost 2 bases and J lost 8; bases outside the gene matches: 2. In DNA form, the CDR3 reads TGTGCCAGCTCACCAGCGGGAGGCGATGAGCAGTTCTTC. This translates into CASSPAGGDEQFF.

This chain uses TRBV9 with TRBJ2-1; 9 bases are a match to TRBD2. The CDR3 runs to 18 residues. J gave up 3 bases and V 2 bases, and 12 bases lay outside the gene matches. Per germline, CDR1 SGDLS and CDR2 YYNGEE. The CDR3 sequence: CASSVSREREEHYNEQFF. The CDR3 region has the DNA TGTGCCAGCAGCGTCTCGAGGGAGCGGGAGGAACACTACAATGAGCAGTTCTTC.

The genes are TRBV28 and TRBJ2-3, with D possibly being TRBD2 (5 bases). Germline V gene data show CDR1 as MDHEN and CDR2 as SYDVKM. This CDR3 contains 16 residues. With 6 bases removed from V and 2 bases from J, the gap between germline ends came to 18 bases. The CDR3 DNA reads TGTGCCAGCAGGAGTAGTCAGGAGGTCTCCACAGATACGCAGTATTTT. This gives the protein CASRSSQEVSTDTQYF.

This clone was recorded once. This chain connects TRBV13 to TRBJ2-5; D perhaps matches TRBD2 (5 bases). The germline CDR1 and CDR2 sequences are PRHDT and FYEKMQ (reference sequence). V lost 2 bases and J 4 bases, leaving 8 bases between the germline ends. The CDR3 contains 13 residues. CDR3 in DNA: TGTGCCAGCAGCTTAAGTGGAGGAGAGACCCAGTACTTC. This sequence encodes CASSLSGGETQYF.

The chain joins TRBV4-2 to TRBJ2-1; weak D call: TRBD2 (5 bases). V lost 0 bases, J lost 3 bases, and 9 bases lay in between. CDR3 length equals 15 residues. Looked up from germline, CDR1 is LGHNA and CDR2 is YNFKEQ. CDR3 nucleotides: TGTGCCAGCAGCCAAGAACTAGAGTTCTACAATGAGCAGTTCTTC. It yields the protein CASSQELEFYNEQFF.

This chain connects TRBV30 to TRBJ1-1, with D possibly matching TRBD1 (6 bases). The V end lost 5 bases, the J end lost 2 bases, and 9 bases lay between the germline ends. CDR3 size: 12 residues. Per germline, CDR1 GTSNPN and CDR2 SVGIG (reference sequence). The CDR3 reads CAWVQGNTEAFF. CDR3 sequence (DNA): TGTGCCTGGGTACAGGGAAACACTGAAGCTTTCTTT.

This sequence joins TRBV5-1 and TRBJ1-2; 8 nucleotides align to TRBD1. The CDR3 has 15 residues. Germline V gene data show CDR1 as SGHRS and CDR2 as YFSETQ. The V and J ends lost 0 bases and 6 bases, in that order; junction bases with no gene match: 7. The CDR3 loop is CASSLVSGGRDGYTF. CDR3 nucleotide sequence: TGCGCCAGCAGCTTGGTTTCAGGGGGCAGAGATGGCTACACCTTC.